The rows below give T cell receptor beta chains drawn from one sample of a study of T-cell reconstitution after alpha-beta-depleted transplantation in children. TCRdb ran MiXCR on the PCR reads and lists one entry per CDR3 protein. The sample has 250,000 to 400,000 distinct CDR3 sequences, about a quarter seen once. The sample consisted of PBMCs, mostly from graft donor cells, taken 180 days after TCRalphabeta/CD19-depleted stem cell transplant. Receptors originate from a male patient under 18 who had a stem cell transplant for acute lymphoblastic leukemia, so the T cells may come from the graft donor. CDR3s include the opening cysteine and the closing phenylalanine or tryptophan. D genes are given only for firm matches. Size is omitted from some rows. Given values are once, few, many or a class for expanded clones.

clone size: few
V gene: TRBV4-1
D gene: .
J gene: TRBJ2-7
CDR3 DNA: TGCGCCAGCAGCCACCCCCTAGCGTTCGAGCAGTACTTC
CDR3 protein: CASSHPLAFEQYF

clone size: .
V gene: TRBV5-1
D gene: .
J gene: TRBJ2-3
CDR3 DNA: TGCGCCAGCAGCTTGGTTGTCGTGGCAGTTACTAGCACAGATACGCAGTATTTT
CDR3 protein: CASSLVVVAVTSTDTQYF

clone size: .
V gene: TRBV24-1
D gene: TRBD1
J gene: TRBJ2-7
CDR3 DNA: TGTGCCACCAGTGATTTACAGACAGGGGAACCCTACGAGCAGTACTTC
CDR3 protein: CATSDLQTGEPYEQYF

clone size: once
V gene: TRBV14
D gene: .
J gene: TRBJ2-5
CDR3 DNA: TGTGCCAGCAGCGGTGGGCCGGGAAAACAAGAGACCCAGTACTTC
CDR3 protein: CASSGGPGKQETQYF

clone size: few
V gene: TRBV9
D gene: .
J gene: TRBJ2-7
CDR3 DNA: TGTGCCAGCAGCGTCACCCCCTCGGGCAACGAGCAGTACTTC
CDR3 protein: CASSVTPSGNEQYF

clone size: few
V gene: TRBV9
D gene: .
J gene: TRBJ1-1
CDR3 DNA: TGTGCCAGCAGCGTAGGCCAGGGTTGGACTGAAGCTTTCTTT
CDR3 protein: CASSVGQGWTEAFF

clone size: .
V gene: TRBV7-8
D gene: TRBD2
J gene: TRBJ2-2
CDR3 DNA: TGTGCCAGCAGCGGGGGACTAGCGGGAGGAACCGGGGAGCTGTTTTTT
CDR3 protein: CASSGGLAGGTGELFF

clone size: .
V gene: TRBV15
D gene: .
J gene: TRBJ2-1
CDR3 DNA: TGTGCCACCAGCAGAGATCCGACGGTCTACAATGAGCAGTTCTTC
CDR3 protein: CATSRDPTVYNEQFF

clone size: .
V gene: TRBV5-1
D gene: TRBD1
J gene: TRBJ2-2
CDR3 DNA: TGCGCCAGCACCCCTTGGACAGGGAACACCGGGGAGCTGTTTTTT
CDR3 protein: CASTPWTGNTGELFF

clone size: many
V gene: TRBV12-3/TRBV12-4
D gene: .
J gene: TRBJ1-5
CDR3 DNA: TGTGCCAGCAGTTTCTTCGGCAGGCGCAATCAGCCCCAGCATTTT
CDR3 protein: CASSFFGRRNQPQHF

clone size: few
V gene: TRBV2
D gene: TRBD2
J gene: TRBJ2-1
CDR3 DNA: TGTGCCAGCAGTGGGGGACTAGCGGGAAGCAATGAGCAGTTCTTC
CDR3 protein: CASSGGLAGSNEQFF

clone size: .
V gene: TRBV27
D gene: .
J gene: TRBJ1-5
CDR3 DNA: TGTGCCAGCAGTTTATGGCCAGGGGAATATCAGCCCCAGCATTTT
CDR3 protein: CASSLWPGEYQPQHF

clone size: few
V gene: TRBV7-8
D gene: .
J gene: TRBJ2-4
CDR3 DNA: TGTGCCAGCAGCGCTCGCCTCGGAGGAACCAAAAACATTCAGTACTTC
CDR3 protein: CASSARLGGTKNIQYF

clone size: few
V gene: TRBV27
D gene: .
J gene: TRBJ2-6
CDR3 DNA: TGTGCCAGCAGTTTATCGGCTTTGGGGGCCAACGTCCTGACTTTC
CDR3 protein: CASSLSALGANVLTF

clone size: .
V gene: TRBV24-1
D gene: TRBD2
J gene: TRBJ2-3
CDR3 DNA: TGTGCCACCAGTGACCCAGGGACTAGCGGCCACACAGATACGCAGTATTTT
CDR3 protein: CATSDPGTSGHTDTQYF

clone size: .
V gene: TRBV9
D gene: TRBD2
J gene: TRBJ2-7
CDR3 DNA: TGTGCCAGCAGCGTAGGAGCGGGAGAGTACGAGCAGTACTTC
CDR3 protein: CASSVGAGEYEQYF

clone size: .
V gene: TRBV12-3/TRBV12-4
D gene: .
J gene: TRBJ1-1
CDR3 DNA: TGTGCCAGCAGTTTAACCACTGAAGCTTTCTTT
CDR3 protein: CASSLTTEAFF

clone size: .
V gene: TRBV20-1
D gene: .
J gene: TRBJ2-7
CDR3 DNA: TGCAGTGCTAGAGAGGCCGACCTCTACGAGCAGTACTTC
CDR3 protein: CSAREADLYEQYF

clone size: few
V gene: TRBV21-1
D gene: .
J gene: TRBJ2-3
CDR3 DNA: TGTGCCAGCAGCAAAGCACGAAGACAGGGGTTCACAGATACGCAGTATTTT
CDR3 protein: CASSKARRQGFTDTQYF

clone size: .
V gene: TRBV20-1
D gene: TRBD1
J gene: TRBJ2-7
CDR3 DNA: TGCAGTGCTAGCACAGGGGTCGAGCAGTACTTC
CDR3 protein: CSASTGVEQYF

clone size: few
V gene: TRBV11-1
D gene: .
J gene: TRBJ2-1
CDR3 DNA: TGTGCCAGCAGCTTAACGGACAACAATGAGCAGTTCTTC
CDR3 protein: CASSLTDNNEQFF

clone size: .
V gene: TRBV7-9
D gene: .
J gene: TRBJ2-2
CDR3 DNA: TGTGCCAGCAGTTCTCCCGGGGCCGGGGAGCTGTTTTTT
CDR3 protein: CASSSPGAGELFF

clone size: few
V gene: TRBV9
D gene: .
J gene: TRBJ1-3
CDR3 DNA: TGTGCCAGCAGCGTGGACACTGGAAACACCATATATTTT
CDR3 protein: CASSVDTGNTIYF

clone size: few
V gene: TRBV6-2/TRBV6-3
D gene: .
J gene: TRBJ2-7
CDR3 DNA: TGTGCCAGCACCGCGGACGGGGTCTCCTACGAGCAGTACTTC
CDR3 protein: CASTADGVSYEQYF

clone size: .
V gene: TRBV7-3
D gene: TRBD1
J gene: TRBJ2-2
CDR3 DNA: TGTGCCAGCAGCGCACAAGCAGGGGGTCACACCGGGGAGCTGTTTTTT
CDR3 protein: CASSAQAGGHTGELFF

clone size: many
V gene: TRBV5-1
D gene: TRBD2
J gene: TRBJ2-5
CDR3 DNA: TGCGCCAGCAGCTTGGGACTAGCGGTACAAGAGACCCAGTACTTC
CDR3 protein: CASSLGLAVQETQYF

clone size: .
V gene: TRBV12-2
D gene: .
J gene: TRBJ1-2
CDR3 DNA: TGTGCAAGTCGCTTAGCCCGGGAGGCCGGGGATGGCTACACCTTC
CDR3 protein: CASRLAREAGDGYTF

clone size: .
V gene: TRBV12-3/TRBV12-4
D gene: TRBD1
J gene: TRBJ1-5
CDR3 DNA: TGTGCCAGCAGTTCGGGACAGGGGGCAAGCAATCAGCCCCAGCATTTT
CDR3 protein: CASSSGQGASNQPQHF

clone size: .
V gene: TRBV7-9
D gene: .
J gene: TRBJ1-2
CDR3 DNA: TGTGCCAGCAGCTTAGTAGTCAGGGGAGAGAATGGCTACACCTTC
CDR3 protein: CASSLVVRGENGYTF

clone size: few
V gene: TRBV5-1
D gene: .
J gene: TRBJ1-2
CDR3 DNA: TGCGCCAGCAGCTTGGAGACAGCGGGCGGCTACACCTTC
CDR3 protein: CASSLETAGGYTF

clone size: .
V gene: TRBV20-1
D gene: TRBD2
J gene: TRBJ2-7
CDR3 DNA: TGCAGTGCTAGGGGACTAGCGGGAGTCGGGGCATCCGAGCAGTACTTC
CDR3 protein: CSARGLAGVGASEQYF

clone size: .
V gene: TRBV5-1
D gene: .
J gene: TRBJ2-6
CDR3 DNA: TGCGCCAGCAGTCAGGGACCCGGGGCCAACGTCCTGACTTTC
CDR3 protein: CASSQGPGANVLTF

clone size: .
V gene: TRBV5-1
D gene: TRBD2
J gene: TRBJ2-1
CDR3 DNA: TGCGCCAGCAGCTTGAGGACTAGCGGTTCCTACAATGAGCAGTTCTTC
CDR3 protein: CASSLRTSGSYNEQFF

clone size: .
V gene: TRBV5-1
D gene: .
J gene: TRBJ2-4
CDR3 DNA: TGCGCCAGCAGCTTGGTGTCGGGAAAAAACATTCAGTACTTC
CDR3 protein: CASSLVSGKNIQYF

clone size: few
V gene: TRBV11-2
D gene: .
J gene: TRBJ2-6
CDR3 DNA: TGTGCCAGCAGCTTATTGGCAGGGACTGGGGCCAACGTCCTGACTTTC
CDR3 protein: CASSLLAGTGANVLTF

clone size: .
V gene: TRBV6-5
D gene: TRBD1
J gene: TRBJ2-1
CDR3 DNA: TGTGCCAGCAGTAACCGGGACAGTTACAATGAGCAGTTCTTC
CDR3 protein: CASSNRDSYNEQFF

clone size: .
V gene: TRBV30
D gene: .
J gene: TRBJ2-1
CDR3 DNA: TGTGCCTGGCCTAGGAACAATGAGCAGTTCTTC
CDR3 protein: CAWPRNNEQFF

clone size: few
V gene: TRBV7-4
D gene: TRBD2
J gene: TRBJ2-1
CDR3 DNA: TGTGCCAGCAGCTTAAGCGCGGGAGCCTCTGGTTCCTCCTACAATGAGCAGTTCTTC
CDR3 protein: CASSLSAGASGSSYNEQFF

clone size: .
V gene: TRBV4-1
D gene: TRBD1
J gene: TRBJ2-7
CDR3 DNA: TGCGCCAGCAGCCAGGGACAGGGTCCATCCTACGAGCAGTACTTC
CDR3 protein: CASSQGQGPSYEQYF

clone size: .
V gene: TRBV12-3/TRBV12-4
D gene: TRBD2
J gene: TRBJ2-3
CDR3 DNA: TGTGCCAGCAGCCGGGGACTAGCGGGAGGGAGCACAGATACGCAGTATTTT
CDR3 protein: CASSRGLAGGSTDTQYF

clone size: .
V gene: TRBV29-1
D gene: .
J gene: TRBJ1-1
CDR3 DNA: TGCAGCGTTGGACAGTCTCTGAACACTGAAGCTTTCTTT
CDR3 protein: CSVGQSLNTEAFF

clone size: many
V gene: TRBV7-9
D gene: .
J gene: TRBJ2-3
CDR3 DNA: TGTGCCAGCAGGGACCCGGGAGATACGCAGTATTTT
CDR3 protein: CASRDPGDTQYF

clone size: .
V gene: TRBV2
D gene: TRBD1
J gene: TRBJ2-7
CDR3 DNA: TGTGCCAGCAGTGAAGCGCGTGCGACAGGGTCCTCCTACGAGCAGTACTTC
CDR3 protein: CASSEARATGSSYEQYF

clone size: .
V gene: TRBV4-3
D gene: TRBD2
J gene: TRBJ2-1
CDR3 DNA: TGCGCCAGCAGCCAAACTAGCGGGAGGGTGAATGAGCAGTTCTTC
CDR3 protein: CASSQTSGRVNEQFF

clone size: few
V gene: TRBV4-1
D gene: TRBD2
J gene: TRBJ2-1
CDR3 DNA: TGCGCCAGCAGCCAAATTCTAGCGGGAGAATCTGGTGAGCAGTTCTTC
CDR3 protein: CASSQILAGESGEQFF

clone size: .
V gene: TRBV19
D gene: .
J gene: TRBJ2-1
CDR3 DNA: TGTGCCAGTAGTAGGGGGGTTTACAATGAGCAGTTCTTC
CDR3 protein: CASSRGVYNEQFF

clone size: once
V gene: TRBV12-3/TRBV12-4
D gene: TRBD2
J gene: TRBJ2-3
CDR3 DNA: TGTGCCAGCACAGCTAGCGGGGGGGGCTTAGATACGCAGTATTTT
CDR3 protein: CASTASGGGLDTQYF

clone size: .
V gene: TRBV6-2/TRBV6-3
D gene: TRBD1
J gene: TRBJ2-5
CDR3 DNA: TGTGCCAGCAGCAACAGGGGTAGGGTTCTAACGGAGACCCAGTACTTC
CDR3 protein: CASSNRGRVLTETQYF

clone size: .
V gene: TRBV7-2
D gene: TRBD1
J gene: TRBJ2-1
CDR3 DNA: TGTGCCAGCAGCCCAACAGGGGGCCCGTACAATGAGCAGTTCTTC
CDR3 protein: CASSPTGGPYNEQFF

clone size: few
V gene: TRBV20-1
D gene: TRBD2
J gene: TRBJ2-7
CDR3 DNA: TGCAGTGCTAAGCGGGACTCCTACGAGCAGTACTTC
CDR3 protein: CSAKRDSYEQYF

clone size: few
V gene: TRBV7-3
D gene: .
J gene: TRBJ2-3
CDR3 DNA: TGTGCCAGCAGCTTAAGGAGCCTCGGTAGCACAGATACGCAGTATTTT
CDR3 protein: CASSLRSLGSTDTQYF

clone size: few
V gene: TRBV6-5
D gene: TRBD2
J gene: TRBJ2-5
CDR3 DNA: TGTGCCAGCAGTTACAGGGGCGGGAGGGGTCAGGAGACCCAGTACTTC
CDR3 protein: CASSYRGGRGQETQYF

clone size: few
V gene: TRBV6-4
D gene: .
J gene: TRBJ2-1
CDR3 DNA: TGTGCCAGCAGTGACGAAGGATACTACAATGAGCAGTTCTTC
CDR3 protein: CASSDEGYYNEQFF

clone size: few
V gene: TRBV7-3
D gene: .
J gene: TRBJ2-3
CDR3 DNA: TGTGCCAGCAGCTTAACGGCCGTTTTCACAGATACGCAGTATTTT
CDR3 protein: CASSLTAVFTDTQYF

clone size: .
V gene: TRBV5-1
D gene: .
J gene: TRBJ2-7
CDR3 DNA: TGCGCCAGCAGCTTCCAGGGATCCCCCTACGAGCGGTACTTC
CDR3 protein: CASSFQGSPYERYF

clone size: few
V gene: TRBV5-1
D gene: .
J gene: TRBJ1-6
CDR3 DNA: TGCGCCAGCAGCTCCGGCCGGGGGTATAATTCACCCCTCCACTTT
CDR3 protein: CASSSGRGYNSPLHF

clone size: few
V gene: TRBV5-1
D gene: .
J gene: TRBJ2-7
CDR3 DNA: TGCGCCAGCAGCTTGAATGGACAGACCATCTACGAGCAGTACTTC
CDR3 protein: CASSLNGQTIYEQYF

clone size: .
V gene: TRBV4-1
D gene: .
J gene: TRBJ2-3
CDR3 DNA: TGCGCCAGCAGCCCCTTCCGGGGGAGAAGCACAGATACGCAGTATTTT
CDR3 protein: CASSPFRGRSTDTQYF

clone size: once
V gene: TRBV9
D gene: .
J gene: TRBJ2-2
CDR3 DNA: TGTGCCAGCACCCGTGGTTGGCCTACCGGGGAGCTGTTTTTT
CDR3 protein: CASTRGWPTGELFF

clone size: .
V gene: TRBV10-3
D gene: .
J gene: TRBJ1-6
CDR3 DNA: TGTGCCATCAGGGACAACCATAATTCACCCCTCCACTTT
CDR3 protein: CAIRDNHNSPLHF